This TCR beta chain was captured by sequencing in a study of Ad26.COV2.S vaccination and SARS-CoV-2 variants. The wider study: In the COV1001 trial, the donor was in the Ad26.COV2.S arm. Intramuscular Ad26.COV2.S at 5x10^10 or 1x10^11 viral particles.

Sequencing used immunoSEQ multiplex PCR; TCRdb keeps in-frame clones, though not all of them. This repertoire shows hundreds of thousands of clones, about 90% found once; its top ten account for approximately 3.4%. The treatment here: 19 received Ad26.COV2.S at low or high dose, single or two shots; 5 received placebo; per-sample allocation not given. The samples date from day 63 after the first vaccine or placebo injection. Points from the study as a whole: Breadth measured for non-spike TCRs was similar across vaccine and placebo recipients. Responses of T cells in total may have been underestimated by the TCR breadth and depth analyses.

J lost 1 base, V lost 4 bases, and 10 bases had no gene match. CDR1 and CDR2 from the germline V gene are WSHSY and SAAADI. The CDR3 extends over 17 amino acids. On this clone: Its antigen is as yet unknown.

The V call is TRBV10-2, the J call TRBJ1-2, with 9 bases aligning to TRBD1. Source: peripheral blood, taken in a trial of Ad26.COV2.S vaccine versus placebo. This sequence was found in a person aged 18-65 years who received the Ad26.COV2.S COVID-19 vaccine or a placebo. The CDR3 loop reads CASSGPTRDRVNYGYTF. The CDR3 coding sequence is TGCGCCAGCAGTGGGCCCACCCGGGACAGGGTTAACTATGGCTACACCTTC.